A single sample is the source of the 23 T cell receptor beta chains below, sequenced in a study of control samples from healthy donors and cancer patients. The table came from immunoSEQ multiplex PCR; TCRdb's copy has only in-frame clones and leaves some out. The data contain around 150,000 clones, roughly nine tenths of them seen just once; the ten biggest clones take up around 4.9%. Material: blood. These receptors were collected from a young man in good health.

The V call is TRBV7-2, the J call TRBJ2-2; 9 bases are shared with TRBD2. With V trimmed by 4 bases and J by 0 bases, 6 bases remained unmatched. The CDR3 spans 17 residues. From germline, CDR1 is SGHTA and CDR2 FQGNSA. The CDR3 coding sequence is TGTGCCAGCAGCTCCGCTAGCGGGACAGCGAACACCGGGGAGCTGTTTTTT. Protein product: CASSSASGTANTGELFF.

This rearrangement joins TRBV2 to TRBJ1-3; D gene uncertain. The germline V gene encodes CDR1 SNHLY and CDR2 FYNNEI. V shed 1 base and J shed 4 bases, with 11 bases lying between them. The CDR3 runs to 15 residues. The CDR3 DNA reads as TGTGCCAGCAGTGAAGTGGGAGGTGGAGGAAACACCATATATTTT. Translation gives CASSEVGGGGNTIYF.

V gene TRBV24-1 combines with J gene TRBJ2-5, with 7 bases that match TRBD1. V dropped 4 bases and J dropped 5; count of bases not matched to a gene: 9. Germline assignment: CDR1 KGHDR and CDR2 SFDVKD. The CDR3 is 15 amino acids. The CDR3 here is CATSEGEGATETQYF. The CDR3 nucleotides are TGTGCCACCAGTGAGGGAGAGGGGGCCACGGAGACCCAGTACTTC.

This rearrangement joins TRBV3-1 (or the pseudogene TRBV3-2) to TRBJ1-2; no definite D call. With 1 base removed from V and 8 bases from J, the gap between germline ends came to 11 bases. Germline-derived CDR1 and CDR2 are LGHDT and YNNKEL (reference sequence). CDR3 length: 13 amino acids. The CDR3 protein is CASSQGPVGGYTF. The CDR3 coding sequence is TGTGCCAGCAGCCAAGGCCCCGTTGGAGGCTACACCTTC.

This sequence joins TRBV5-6 and TRBJ1-1, with D tentatively TRBD1 (6 bases). The ends were cut back, 0 bases at V and 6 bases at J, with 9 bases in the middle. Germline-derived CDR1 and CDR2 are SGHDT and YYEEEE. This CDR3 contains 13 residues. The CDR3 loop is CASSLGTDPEAFF. In nucleotides, the CDR3 is TGTGCCAGCAGCTTGGGGACAGATCCTGAAGCTTTCTTT. Looking up the rest from reference TRBV5-6 and TRBJ1-1 gives the full variable domain: DAGVTQSPTHLIKTRGQQVTLRCSPKSGHDTVSWYQQALGQGPQFIFQYYEEEERQRGNFPDRFSGHQFPNYSSELNVNALLLGDSALYLCASSLGTDPEAFFGQGTRLTVV.

Only one count was recorded for this clone. The chain uses TRBV5-1 and TRBJ1-2; 7 bases line up with TRBD1. Germline CDR1 reads SGHRS; CDR2 reads YFSETQ. Trimming took 4 bases from V and 0 from J; bases not matched to a gene: 6. The CDR3 spans 15 residues. The CDR3 region is CASSPGDRANYGYTF. CDR3 in DNA: TGCGCCAGCAGCCCCGGGGACAGAGCTAACTATGGCTACACCTTC. Drawing the rest from reference TRBV5-1 and TRBJ1-2, the complete variable domain is KAGVTQTPRYLIKTRGQQVTLSCSPISGHRSVSWYQQTPGQGLQFLFEYFSETQRNKGNFPGRFSGRQFSNSRSEMNVSTLELGDSALYLCASSPGDRANYGYTFGSGTRLTVV.

The rearrangement uses TRBV6-5 and TRBJ2-7; D uncertain. The V end lost 4 bases, the J end lost 1 base, and 11 bases lay between the germline ends. This CDR3 is built from 14 residues. In germline, CDR1 is MNHEY, CDR2 SVGAGI. The CDR3 loop reads CASSSTTASYEQYF. The DNA of the CDR3 is TGTGCCAGCAGTTCGACGACTGCATCCTACGAGCAGTACTTC.

The rearrangement links TRBV5-1 to TRBJ2-7; 7 nucleotides line up with TRBD1. Germline V gene data show CDR1 as SGHRS and CDR2 as YFSETQ. The CDR3 is 13 amino acids. With V trimmed by 3 bases and J by 4 bases, 4 bases remained unmatched. CDR3 sequence: CASSWGTEYEQYF. The CDR3 DNA follows: TGCGCCAGCAGCTGGGGGACAGAATACGAGCAGTACTTC.

The V gene is TRBV6-1, the J gene TRBJ2-7; D might be TRBD1 (6 bases). Per germline, CDR1 MNHNS and CDR2 SASEGT. CDR3 size: 16 residues. Trimming took 2 bases from V and 4 from J, leaving 18 bases between them. This chain's CDR3 is CASSEQGKGTPYEQYF. CDR3 in DNA: TGTGCCAGCAGTGAACAGGGAAAGGGGACACCTTACGAGCAGTACTTC.

The V gene is TRBV6-5, the J gene TRBJ1-1, with unresolved D. This CDR3 is built from 14 residues. V was clipped by 2 bases and J by 6 bases, with 13 bases between them. Germline V gives CDR1 MNHEY, CDR2 SVGAGI. The chain's CDR3 is CASSYEPEAAEAFF. CDR3 DNA sequence: TGTGCCAGCAGTTACGAGCCGGAAGCAGCTGAAGCTTTCTTT.

This chain links TRBV27 with TRBJ1-2; 8 bases are shared with TRBD1. V was pared by 5 bases and J by 3 bases, with 11 bases of the junction left unmatched. The CDR3 runs to 16 residues. The germline CDR1 and CDR2 sequences are MNHEY and SMNVEV (reference sequence). The CDR3 protein is CASSPHSTGADYGYTF. The CDR3 DNA follows: TGTGCCAGCAGTCCCCACTCGACAGGGGCTGACTATGGCTACACCTTC.

The chain uses TRBV18 and TRBJ1-2; the D gene is possibly TRBD1 (6 bases). V was trimmed by 5 bases and J by 3 bases, leaving 22 bases between them. Germline CDR1 KGHSH, CDR2 LQKENI. The CDR3 consists of 17 residues. DNA for the CDR3: TGTGCCAGCTCAGCAAATCCCCCAGCGGGGGCAGACTATGGCTACACCTTC. The encoded protein is CASSANPPAGADYGYTF. The full variable domain, with the rest looked up from reference TRBV18 and TRBJ1-2, is NAGVMQNPRHLVRRRGQEARLRCSPMKGHSHVYWYRQLPEEGLKFMVYLQKENIIDESGMPKERFSAEFPKEGPSILRIQQVVRGDSAAYFCASSANPPAGADYGYTFGSGTRLTVV.

The chain joins TRBV7-3 to TRBJ1-2; D may be TRBD1 (5 bases). This CDR3 comprises 13 residues. V was clipped by 5 bases and J by 4 bases, with 11 bases between them. Germline lookup yields CDR1 SGHTA and CDR2 FQGTGA. The CDR3 DNA reads TGTGCCAGCAGCGACCAAACAGGCTATGGCTACACCTTC. Translated: CASSDQTGYGYTF.

V and J are TRBV18 and TRBJ1-1, with D tentatively TRBD1 (6 bases). Germline CDR1 reads KGHSH; CDR2 reads LQKENI. Trimming took off 3 bases at V and 1 base at J, with 9 bases between the two ends. The CDR3 runs 14 residues. This CDR3 reads CASSPQGGNTEAFF. CDR3 coding DNA: TGTGCCAGCTCACCCCAAGGGGGGAACACTGAAGCTTTCTTT.

The chain couples TRBV9 to TRBJ1-4, with 9 nucleotides matching TRBD1. The CDR3 consists of 15 residues. Germline V gene data show CDR1 as SGDLS and CDR2 as YYNGEE. The ends lost 0 bases at V and 7 bases at J; junction bases unmatched: 4. The CDR3 DNA sequence: TGTGCCAGCAGCGTAGCGGGACAGGGCTCTGAAAAACTGTTTTTT. Protein sequence: CASSVAGQGSEKLFF.

This clone occurred once. The rearrangement links TRBV7-8 to TRBJ1-2, with D unresolved. This CDR3 contains 15 residues. Germline CDR1 and CDR2: SGHVS and FQNEAQ. The germline V and J ends were trimmed by 0 bases and 3 bases, with 11 bases remaining between them. The CDR3 nucleotides read TGTGCCAGCAGCTTAGCCGCGTCTATCGACTATGGCTACACCTTC. Protein: CASSLAASIDYGYTF.

The chain carries TRBV11-3 and TRBJ2-7, with 12 positions matching TRBD2. The CDR3 extends over 15 amino acids. Per germline, CDR1 SGHNT and CDR2 YENEEA. V dropped 5 bases and J dropped 6; count of bases not matched to a gene: 8. The CDR3: CASSPRLAGAGEQYF. CDR3 nucleotides: TGTGCCAGCAGCCCCAGACTAGCGGGAGCTGGCGAGCAGTACTTC.

This sequence joins TRBV7-2 and TRBJ2-5, with a weak D call TRBD1 (7 bases). Per the germline V gene, CDR1 is SGHTA and CDR2 is FQGNSA. The V gene lost 10 bases and the J gene lost 5 bases, with 29 bases spanning the gap. CDR3 size: 17 residues. The chain's CDR3 is CANLNIKDRDWYETQYF. The CDR3 coding sequence is TGTGCCAACCTGAACATAAAAGACAGGGACTGGTATGAGACCCAGTACTTC.

Only a few counts were recorded for this clone. CDR3 amino acids: CASMIMNTEAFF. For the CDR3, the DNA is TGTGCCAGCATGATAATGAACACTGAAGCTTTCTTT. V is TRBV28 and J is TRBJ1-1; D is ambiguous. The CDR3 is made up of 12 amino acids. CDR1 is MDHEN, CDR2 SYDVKM, per germline. Trimming took 7 bases from V and 0 from J, leaving 6 bases between them.

The J gene is TRBJ1-2, the V gene TRBV9; weak D call: TRBD1 (5 bases). The CDR3 is 13 residues long. Per the germline V gene, CDR1 is SGDLS and CDR2 is YYNGEE. Deletions cut 4 bases from V and 8 bases from J, with 15 bases between. CDR3 in DNA: TGTGCCAGCAGCCTCCAATGGGGGGACGGCTACACCTTC. Protein: CASSLQWGDGYTF. Looking up the rest from reference TRBV9 and TRBJ1-2 gives the full variable domain: DSGVTQTPKHLITATGQRVTLRCSPRSGDLSVYWYQQSLDQGLQFLIQYYNGEERAKGNILERFSAQQFPDLHSELNLSSLELGDSALYFCASSLQWGDGYTFGSGTRLTVV.

Only one count was recorded for this clone. In DNA, the CDR3 is TGCAGCGTTGGCTCAACAGCAAACACTGAAGCTTTCTTT. Encoded protein: CSVGSTANTEAFF. This sequence joins TRBV29-1 and TRBJ1-1; D not certain. V was shortened by 4 bases and J by 2 bases, with 11 bases between the two germline ends. The CDR3 sequence is 13 residues long. Per germline, CDR1 SQVTM and CDR2 ANQGSEA.

This rearrangement joins TRBV30 to TRBJ2-2, with D possibly being TRBD1 or TRBD2 (6 bases each). The CDR3 spans 15 residues. The germline V and J ends were trimmed by 0 bases and 1 base, with 9 bases remaining between them. CDR1 is GTSNPN and CDR2 is SVGIG in the germline V gene (reference sequence). The CDR3 DNA follows: TGTGCCTGGAGTGTCAAGGGGGGGAACACCGGGGAGCTGTTTTTT. It yields the protein CAWSVKGGNTGELFF.

The chain has TRBV19 and TRBJ2-6; D is perhaps TRBD1 (5 bases). Trimming shortened V by 7 bases and J by 4 bases, and 14 bases separated the two germline ends. The CDR3 covers 15 residues. Germline CDR1 reads LNHDA; CDR2 reads SQIVND (reference sequence). The CDR3 loop is CASKKTASGANVLTF. Here the CDR3 DNA reads TGTGCCAGTAAAAAGACAGCATCCGGGGCCAACGTCCTGACTTTC.